The 8 T cell receptor beta chains listed next were all sequenced from one sample in a study of T cells expressing NK-cell markers (dated by TCRdb to the early 2020s). Preparation of the library involved 5' RACE. The sequencing machine was an Illumina HiSeq 2000. Based on TCRdb reprocessing of the reads, there is one entry per CDR3 protein sequence, and DNA is missing. The table held for this sample gives roughly 180,000 distinct CDR3 sequences. About 19% of the sample comes from the top ten. The sample comprised blood T cells: a sorted CD56 or NKG2C T cell subset, CD4+ or CD8+ T cells, or bulk PBMC T cells (not recorded which). The source of these receptors is a man aged 18 to 69 in good health.

The chain joins TRBV2 to TRBJ2-3; with no DNA, the TCRdb D assignment of TRBD2 cannot be verified. The CDR3 is 16 amino acids. In germline, CDR1 is SNHLY, CDR2 FYNNEI. CDR3 sequence: CASRELAGGRPDTQYF.

CDR3 in amino acids: CASRAGGYYNEQFF. The rearrangement uses TRBV6-1 and TRBJ2-1; TCRdb designates TRBD2, a call that cannot be tested without DNA. The CDR3 extends over 14 amino acids. Germline loops: CDR1 MNHNS, CDR2 SASEGT.

This chain connects TRBV2 to TRBJ2-5; TCRdb gives TRBD2 as the D gene, but with no DNA this cannot be confirmed. CDR1 SNHLY and CDR2 FYNNEI come from the germline V gene. The CDR3 extends over 19 amino acids. The CDR3 spells CASSENLAGGRKGGETQYF.

The J gene is TRBJ1-1, the V gene TRBV19; the TRBD1 assignment by TCRdb is unverifiable without DNA. CDR1 and CDR2 from the germline V gene are LNHDA and SQIVND (reference sequence). The CDR3 has 16 residues. CDR3 protein: CASSTTGPLTNTEAFF.

The chain has TRBV7-2 and TRBJ1-5; TCRdb's assignment of TRBD1 cannot be checked, as there is no DNA. The CDR3 runs 15 residues. CDR1 SGHTA and CDR2 FQGNSA come from the germline V gene. The CDR3 loop reads CASSSIRDRVQPQHF.

The V and J genes are TRBV6-5 and TRBJ2-1. The CDR3 is made up of 18 amino acids. The germline gives CDR1 MNHEY, CDR2 SVGAGI. The CDR3 loop reads CASSYSSRQPSSYNEQFF.

This chain connects TRBV12-3 or TRBV12-4 to TRBJ2-2; TCRdb lists TRBD1, though no DNA is available to test this call. The CDR3 totals 17 residues. The CDR3 is CASSSLQGAMVTGELFF.

The chain joins TRBV15 to TRBJ2-1; TCRdb's D call, TRBD2, is unchecked because there is no DNA. Germline CDR1 LNHNV, CDR2 YYDKDF (reference sequence). This CDR3 comprises 15 residues. The CDR3 sequence: CATSFPAGPNNEQFF.